This T cell receptor beta chain was identified during a study of T-cell reconstitution after alpha-beta-depleted transplantation in children. Using unique molecular identifiers, the investigators prepared the TCRbeta library. TCRdb recomputed calls from the PCR reads with MiXCR, one row per CDR3 protein. Here the sample spans about 400,000 distinct CDR3 sequences, roughly 22% being singletons. There are many counts of this clonotype. The CDR3 spans 15 residues. CDR1 and CDR2 (germline): DFQATT, SNEGSKA (reference sequence). Trimming cost V 3 bases and J 4 bases, with 17 bases left between them. This clonotype was obtained from a human donor who donated a stem cell graft to a child with acute myeloid leukemia. Sequenced here: PBMCs from the stem cell graft donor, sampled from the stem cell graft. V is TRBV20-1 and J is TRBJ2-3; D not certain. CDR3 nucleotide sequence: TGCAGTGCTAGGGGCGGATCCCTTAAAGCAGATACGCAGTATTTT. Amino acids: CSARGGSLKADTQYF.